This TCR beta chain was identified in a study of blood T cell repertoires in COVID-19. Study context: The United States, Italy and Spain supplied acute and convalescent COVID-19 samples.

Germline V gene data show CDR1 as LNHDA and CDR2 as SQIVND (reference sequence). V was clipped by 5 bases and J by 1 base, with 8 bases between them. The CDR3 is made up of 13 amino acids. TCRdb keeps only in-frame clones here, not all; method: immunoSEQ multiplex PCR. The data contain more than 95,000 clones, 70% to 90% of them singletons. Material for sequencing was peripheral blood. This clonotype was sampled from a man aged 30 to 45 with acute or convalescent COVID-19. The rearrangement links TRBV19 to TRBJ2-5; D possibly corresponds to TRBD1 (5 bases). The CDR3 region has the DNA TGTGCCAGTAGTGGACATTTCCAAGAGACCCAGTACTTC. As protein: CASSGHFQETQYF.